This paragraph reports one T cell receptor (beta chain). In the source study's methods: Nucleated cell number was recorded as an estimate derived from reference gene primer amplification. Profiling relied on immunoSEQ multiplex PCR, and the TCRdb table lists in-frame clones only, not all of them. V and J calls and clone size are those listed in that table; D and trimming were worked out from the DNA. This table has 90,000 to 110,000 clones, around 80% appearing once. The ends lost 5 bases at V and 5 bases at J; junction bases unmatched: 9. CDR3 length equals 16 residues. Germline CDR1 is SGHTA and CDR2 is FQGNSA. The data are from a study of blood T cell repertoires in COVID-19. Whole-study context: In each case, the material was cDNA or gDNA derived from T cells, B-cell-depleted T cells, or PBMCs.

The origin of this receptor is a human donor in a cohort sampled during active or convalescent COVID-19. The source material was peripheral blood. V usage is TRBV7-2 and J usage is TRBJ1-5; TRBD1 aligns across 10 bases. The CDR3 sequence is CASSPKTGGGDQPQHF. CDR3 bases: TGTGCCAGCAGCCCCAAGACAGGGGGCGGGGATCAGCCCCAGCATTTT.